This T cell receptor beta chain was identified during a study of patients and donors after allogeneic stem cell transplantation. TCRdb re-called the RT-PCR reads with MiXCR, one entry per CDR3 protein. The sample lists approximately 170,000 distinct CDR3 sequences; nearly 25% were seen once. Germline V gives CDR1 DFQATT, CDR2 SNEGSKA (reference sequence). V lost 3 bases and J lost 0, with 14 bases in between. The CDR3 runs 15 residues. This clonotype was counted ten times or more. The receptor comes from a human donor who was either an allogeneic HSCT recipient or a stem cell or donor lymphocyte infusion donor (not recorded which). It is not recorded whose cells these are; they may come from a transplant donor. The chain employs TRBV20-1 and TRBJ1-1, with D unclear. Sequencing was carried out using blood, either unsorted or a sorted T cell fraction (not recorded which). CDR3: CSASQNRVMNTEAFF. DNA of the CDR3: TGCAGTGCTAGTCAGAACAGAGTCATGAACACTGAAGCTTTCTTT.